This TCR beta chain was profiled in a study of response to subunit inactivated influenza vaccine. From the RT-PCR reads, TCRdb called clonotypes with MiXCR, one entry per CDR3 protein. The data show roughly 500,000 distinct CDR3 sequences, with about 15% seen just once and less than 4% held by the top ten. Study observations and caveats: Only a handful of new T cells, the authors suggested, are recruited with each seasonal influenza vaccination.

On this clonotype itself: Its antigen is unknown.

This specimen consisted of CD4+ T cells sorted from PBMCs, obtained roughly 24 months after vaccination. This clonotype originated in a man aged 45 to 75 who received an inactivated influenza vaccine.

CDR3 nucleotides: TGTGCCAGCATCGGACTTGCTAGGAACTATGGCTACACCTTC. Its translation: CASIGLARNYGYTF. This chain links TRBV5-8 with TRBJ1-2; D ambiguous. Germline V gives CDR1 SGHTS, CDR2 YDEGEE. The CDR3 length is 14 residues. Trimming took off 6 bases at V and 2 bases at J, with 14 bases between the two ends.